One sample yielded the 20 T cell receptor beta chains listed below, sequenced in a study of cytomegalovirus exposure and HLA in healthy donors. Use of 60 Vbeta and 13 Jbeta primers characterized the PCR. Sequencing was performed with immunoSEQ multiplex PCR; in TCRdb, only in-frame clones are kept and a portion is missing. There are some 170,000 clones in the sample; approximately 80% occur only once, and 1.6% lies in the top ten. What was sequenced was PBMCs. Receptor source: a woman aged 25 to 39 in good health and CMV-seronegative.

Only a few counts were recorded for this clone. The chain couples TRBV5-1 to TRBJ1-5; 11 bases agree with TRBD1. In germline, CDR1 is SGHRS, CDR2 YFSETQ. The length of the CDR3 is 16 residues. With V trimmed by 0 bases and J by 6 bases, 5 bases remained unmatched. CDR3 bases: TGCGCCAGCAGCTTGGGACCGGGACAGGGGGTTCAGCCCCAGCATTTT. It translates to CASSLGPGQGVQPQHF.

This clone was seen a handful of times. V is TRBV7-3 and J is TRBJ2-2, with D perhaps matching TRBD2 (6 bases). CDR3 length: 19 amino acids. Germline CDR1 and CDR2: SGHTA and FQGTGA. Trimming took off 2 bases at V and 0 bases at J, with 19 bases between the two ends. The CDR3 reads CASSLAGFGWGANTGELFF. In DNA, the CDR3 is TGTGCCAGCAGCTTAGCGGGGTTTGGATGGGGAGCGAACACCGGGGAGCTGTTTTTT.

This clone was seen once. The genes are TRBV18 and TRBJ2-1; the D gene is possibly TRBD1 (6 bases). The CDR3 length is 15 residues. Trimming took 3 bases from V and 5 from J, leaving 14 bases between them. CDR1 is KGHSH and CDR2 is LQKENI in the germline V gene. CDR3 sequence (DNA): TGTGCCAGCTCACCTCGGCAGCCAGGGGACAATGAGCAGTTCTTC. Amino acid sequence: CASSPRQPGDNEQFF. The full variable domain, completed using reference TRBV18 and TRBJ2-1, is NAGVMQNPRHLVRRRGQEARLRCSPMKGHSHVYWYRQLPEEGLKFMVYLQKENIIDESGMPKERFSAEFPKEGPSILRIQQVVRGDSAAYFCASSPRQPGDNEQFFGPGTRLTVL.

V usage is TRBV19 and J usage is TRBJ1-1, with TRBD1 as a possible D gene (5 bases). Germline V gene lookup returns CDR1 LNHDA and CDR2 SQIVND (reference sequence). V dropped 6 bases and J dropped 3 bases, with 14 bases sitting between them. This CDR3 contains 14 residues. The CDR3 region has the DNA TGTGCCAGTAGCCGGATAGGGGTAGACACTGAAGCTTTCTTT. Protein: CASSRIGVDTEAFF.

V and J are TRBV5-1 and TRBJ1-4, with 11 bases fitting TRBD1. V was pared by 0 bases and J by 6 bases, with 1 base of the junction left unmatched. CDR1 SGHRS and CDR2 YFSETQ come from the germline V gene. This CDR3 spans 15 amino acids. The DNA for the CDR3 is TGCGCCAGCAGCTTGGGGGACAGGGGGGATGAAAAACTGTTTTTT. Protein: CASSLGDRGDEKLFF.

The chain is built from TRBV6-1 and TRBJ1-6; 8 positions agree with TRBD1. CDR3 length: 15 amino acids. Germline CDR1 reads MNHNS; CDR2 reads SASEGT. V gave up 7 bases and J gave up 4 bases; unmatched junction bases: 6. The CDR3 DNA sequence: TGTGCCAGCAACCCCGACAGGGGATATAATTCACCCCTCCACTTT. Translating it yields CASNPDRGYNSPLHF.

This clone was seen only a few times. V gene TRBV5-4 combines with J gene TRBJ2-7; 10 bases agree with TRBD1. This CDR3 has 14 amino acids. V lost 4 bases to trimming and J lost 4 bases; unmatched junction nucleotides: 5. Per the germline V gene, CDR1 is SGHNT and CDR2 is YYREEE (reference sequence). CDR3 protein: CASSRDRGRYEQYF. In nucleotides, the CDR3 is TGTGCCAGCAGCAGGGACAGGGGAAGGTACGAGCAGTACTTC.

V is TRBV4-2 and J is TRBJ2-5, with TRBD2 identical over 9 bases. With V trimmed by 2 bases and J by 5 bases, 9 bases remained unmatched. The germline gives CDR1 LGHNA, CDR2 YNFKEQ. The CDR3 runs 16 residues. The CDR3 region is CASSQRSSGGTETQYF. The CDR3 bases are TGTGCCAGCAGCCAACGGAGTAGCGGGGGCACGGAGACCCAGTACTTC.

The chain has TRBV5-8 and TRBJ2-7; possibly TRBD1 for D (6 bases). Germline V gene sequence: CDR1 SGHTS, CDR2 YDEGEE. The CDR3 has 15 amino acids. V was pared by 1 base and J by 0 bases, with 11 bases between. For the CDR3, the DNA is TGTGCCAGCAGCTTGTGGGGGCCTTCCTCCTACGAGCAGTACTTC. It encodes CASSLWGPSSYEQYF.

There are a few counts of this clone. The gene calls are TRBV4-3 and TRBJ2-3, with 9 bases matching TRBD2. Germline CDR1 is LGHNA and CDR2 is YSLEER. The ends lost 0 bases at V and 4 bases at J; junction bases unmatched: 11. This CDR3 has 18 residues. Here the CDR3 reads CASSQDPRKAGGPDTQYF. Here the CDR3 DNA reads TGCGCCAGCAGCCAAGATCCCCGGAAAGCGGGAGGCCCAGATACGCAGTATTTT.

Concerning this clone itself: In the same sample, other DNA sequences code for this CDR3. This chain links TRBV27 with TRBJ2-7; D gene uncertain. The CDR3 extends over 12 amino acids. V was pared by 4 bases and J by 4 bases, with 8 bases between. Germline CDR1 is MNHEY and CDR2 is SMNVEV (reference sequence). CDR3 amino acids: CASSSTGYEQYF. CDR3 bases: TGTGCCAGCAGTTCAACGGGTTACGAGCAGTACTTC.

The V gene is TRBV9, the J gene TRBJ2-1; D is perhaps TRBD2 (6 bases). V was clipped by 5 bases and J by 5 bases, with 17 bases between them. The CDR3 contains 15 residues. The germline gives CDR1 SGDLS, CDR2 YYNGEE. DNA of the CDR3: TGTGCCAGCAGAGAACCTCCGGGAGTTGACAATGAGCAGTTCTTC. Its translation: CASREPPGVDNEQFF. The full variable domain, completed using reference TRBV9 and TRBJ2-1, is DSGVTQTPKHLITATGQRVTLRCSPRSGDLSVYWYQQSLDQGLQFLIQYYNGEERAKGNILERFSAQQFPDLHSELNLSSLELGDSALYFCASREPPGVDNEQFFGPGTRLTVL.

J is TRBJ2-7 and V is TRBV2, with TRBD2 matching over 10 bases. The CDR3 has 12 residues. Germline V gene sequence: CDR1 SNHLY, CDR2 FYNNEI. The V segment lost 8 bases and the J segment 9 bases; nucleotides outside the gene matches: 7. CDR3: CASGPRLAGQYF. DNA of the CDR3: TGTGCCAGCGGCCCCCGACTAGCGGGGCAGTACTTC.

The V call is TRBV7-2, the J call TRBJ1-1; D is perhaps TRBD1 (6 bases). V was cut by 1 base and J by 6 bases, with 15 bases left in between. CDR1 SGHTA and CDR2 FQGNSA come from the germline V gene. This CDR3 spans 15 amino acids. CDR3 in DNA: TGTGCCAGCAGCTTAGAGGGTCAGGGGAGGGCTGAAGCTTTCTTT. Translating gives CASSLEGQGRAEAFF.

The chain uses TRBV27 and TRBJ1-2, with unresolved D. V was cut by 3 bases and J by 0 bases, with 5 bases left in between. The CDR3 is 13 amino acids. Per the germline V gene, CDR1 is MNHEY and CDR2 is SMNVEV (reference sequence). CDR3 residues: CASSLVANYGYTF. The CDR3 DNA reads TGTGCCAGCAGTTTGGTAGCTAACTATGGCTACACCTTC.

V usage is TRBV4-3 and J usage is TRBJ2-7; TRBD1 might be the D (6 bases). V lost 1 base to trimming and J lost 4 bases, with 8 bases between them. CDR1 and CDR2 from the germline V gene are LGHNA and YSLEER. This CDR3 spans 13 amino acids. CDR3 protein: CASSQAQGYEQYF. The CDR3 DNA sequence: TGCGCCAGCAGCCAAGCACAGGGTTACGAGCAGTACTTC.

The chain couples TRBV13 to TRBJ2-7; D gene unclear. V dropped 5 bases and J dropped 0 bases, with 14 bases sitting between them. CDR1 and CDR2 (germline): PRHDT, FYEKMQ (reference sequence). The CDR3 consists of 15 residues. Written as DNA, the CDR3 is TGTGCCAGCAGCAACAAGCAGGAAAGCTCCTACGAGCAGTACTTC. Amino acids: CASSNKQESSYEQYF.

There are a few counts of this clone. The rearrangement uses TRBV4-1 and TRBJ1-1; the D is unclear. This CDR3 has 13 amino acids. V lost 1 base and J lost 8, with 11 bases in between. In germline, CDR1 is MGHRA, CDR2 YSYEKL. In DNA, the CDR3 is TGCGCCAGCAGCCAAGTCGACAACCTCGAAGCTTTCTTT. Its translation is CASSQVDNLEAFF.

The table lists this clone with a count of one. The CDR3 protein is CASRVSGSFEQYF. The CDR3, as DNA: TGTGCCAGCAGGGTTAGCGGGAGTTTCGAGCAGTACTTC. J is TRBJ2-7 and V is TRBV6-1; 9 positions agree with TRBD2. This CDR3 region has 13 residues. The junction had 6 bases not matched to a gene; V was cut back by 6 bases and J by 6 bases. Germline assignment: CDR1 MNHNS and CDR2 SASEGT.

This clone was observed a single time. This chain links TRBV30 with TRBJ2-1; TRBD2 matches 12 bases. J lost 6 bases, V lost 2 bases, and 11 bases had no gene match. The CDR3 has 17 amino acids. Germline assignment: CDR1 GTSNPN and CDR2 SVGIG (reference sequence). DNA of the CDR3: TGTGCCTGGAGTTTTCTTCCTAGCGGGGGGGTTCGCAATGAGCAGTTCTTC. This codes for CAWSFLPSGGVRNEQFF.